Following are 8 T cell receptor beta chains from one sample sequenced in a study of blood T cell repertoires in COVID-19. Assay used: immunoSEQ multiplex PCR; TCRdb lists only in-frame clones, some missing. This sample yields under 250,000 clones, of which around 88% are seen a single time; approximately 6% belongs to the top ten. The sample taken for sequencing was peripheral blood. The receptors were sampled from a woman aged 30 to 39 with COVID-19, enrolled during active disease.

This sequence joins TRBV5-4 and TRBJ1-6, with D maybe TRBD1 (6 bases). The germline V gene has CDR1 SGHNT and CDR2 YYREEE (reference sequence). Trimming removed 4 bases at V and 14 bases at J, with 16 bases between. The CDR3 covers 13 residues. CDR3 amino acids: CASSPVLEGALHF. The CDR3 DNA sequence: TGTGCCAGCAGCCCGGTTTTAGAGGGGGCCCTCCACTTT.

This chain uses TRBV19 with TRBJ1-2, with D perhaps TRBD1 (5 bases). From germline, CDR1 is LNHDA and CDR2 SQIVND (reference sequence). V lost 3 bases to trimming and J lost 4 bases, with 15 bases between them. The CDR3 covers 15 residues. CDR3 residues: CASSIFSPTVYGYTF. The CDR3 DNA sequence: TGTGCCAGTAGTATTTTTTCCCCGACAGTCTATGGCTACACCTTC.

The J gene is TRBJ2-7, the V gene TRBV28, with D perhaps TRBD1 (6 bases). Trimming stripped 5 bases from V and 2 bases from J, with 19 bases between. CDR3 size: 16 residues. The germline gives CDR1 MDHEN, CDR2 SYDVKM. CDR3 coding DNA: TGTGCCAGCAGTCGGGACGCATGGGACATCCCCTACGAGCAGTACGTC. Encoded protein: CASSRDAWDIPYEQYV.

CDR3 DNA sequence: TGTGCCAGCAGTCAGGGGTTTACAGATACGCAGTATTTT. It codes for CASSQGFTDTQYF. This chain connects TRBV6-5 to TRBJ2-3; possibly TRBD1 for D (6 bases). Germline CDR1 and CDR2: MNHEY and SVGAGI. The length of the CDR3 is 13 residues. Trimming took off 5 bases at V and 3 bases at J, with 9 bases between the two ends.

The gene calls are TRBV4-3 and TRBJ2-1, with D maybe TRBD1 (6 bases). CDR3 length: 18 amino acids. V lost 0 bases to trimming and J lost 6 bases, with 21 bases between them. CDR1 is LGHNA and CDR2 is YSLEER in the germline V gene. The DNA for the CDR3 is TGCGCCAGCAGCCAAGATATCGCCTTTAGGACAGAAGGCAATGAGCAGTTCTTC. Its protein product is CASSQDIAFRTEGNEQFF.

The gene calls are TRBV10-3 and TRBJ2-1; 10 bases are shared with TRBD1. Trimming at V came to 6 bases and at J to 6 bases, leaving 8 bases not matched to a gene. Germline assignment: CDR1 ENHRY and CDR2 SYGVKD. The length of the CDR3 is 15 residues. In nucleotides, the CDR3 is TGTGCCATCAGCAGGCCGGGACAGGGGTCCAATGAGCAGTTCTTC. Its translation: CAISRPGQGSNEQFF.

V gene TRBV4-3 combines with J gene TRBJ2-3; 7 nucleotides agree with TRBD2. The trim removed 0 bases at V and 0 bases at J, leaving 3 bases unmatched. This CDR3 is 16 amino acids long. Per the germline V gene, CDR1 is LGHNA and CDR2 is YSLEER. The CDR3 sequence is CASSQDTGGSTDTQYF. Written as DNA, the CDR3 is TGCGCCAGCAGCCAAGATACGGGGGGAAGCACAGATACGCAGTATTTT.

The chain recombines TRBV5-6 with TRBJ2-1, with 7 bases matching TRBD2. The V gene end was trimmed by 0 bases and the J gene end by 2 bases; junction bases not matched to a gene: 2. CDR3 length equals 15 residues. Germline CDR1 is SGHDT and CDR2 is YYEEEE. CDR3 DNA sequence: TGTGCCAGCAGCTTGGGGCTAGCGGCCTACAATGAGCAGTTCTTC. It yields the protein CASSLGLAAYNEQFF. Full variable domain (outside the CDR3, taken from reference TRBV5-6 and TRBJ2-1): DAGVTQSPTHLIKTRGQQVTLRCSPKSGHDTVSWYQQALGQGPQFIFQYYEEEERQRGNFPDRFSGHQFPNYSSELNVNALLLGDSALYLCASSLGLAAYNEQFFGPGTRLTVL.